The 25 T cell receptor beta chains below were found in one sample sequenced in a study of blood T cell repertoires in COVID-19. Profiling relied on immunoSEQ multiplex PCR, and the TCRdb table lists in-frame clones only, not all of them. The data show 120,000 to 150,000 clones, roughly 76% seen once. Sequencing input: peripheral blood. These receptor sequences come from a human donor with acute or convalescent COVID-19. The donor label of this sample is uncertain.

The chain is built from TRBV7-9 and TRBJ1-2, with 7 bases that match TRBD1. Germline assignment: CDR1 SEHNR and CDR2 FQNEAQ (reference sequence). The CDR3 contains 14 residues. V was pared by 1 base and J by 7 bases, with 6 bases of the junction left unmatched. The DNA for the CDR3 is TGTGCCAGCAGCTTAGTAGAGGGGGCAGGTGGCTACACCTTC. Protein sequence: CASSLVEGAGGYTF.

The rearrangement links TRBV7-6 to TRBJ2-2, with D unresolved. CDR1 SGHVS and CDR2 FNYEAQ come from the germline V gene. The CDR3 extends over 17 amino acids. Trimming stripped 3 bases from V and 2 bases from J, with 16 bases between. The CDR3 coding sequence is TGTGCCAGCAGCTTCTTTACGTCGGTTTCAAACACCGGGGAGCTGTTTTTT. Its protein product is CASSFFTSVSNTGELFF.

This clone was detected ten times or more. The chain links TRBV7-7 to TRBJ1-6, with 7 positions matching TRBD1. The length of the CDR3 is 13 residues. V was clipped by 5 bases and J by 10 bases; unmatched bases: 5. Germline lookup yields CDR1 SSHAT and CDR2 FNYEAQ (reference sequence). DNA of the CDR3: TGTGCCAGCAGCCAGGGGGTTGAGTCACCCCTCCACTTT. Its translation is CASSQGVESPLHF.

J is TRBJ1-5 and V is TRBV6-5, with 8 nucleotides matching TRBD1. V shed 4 bases and J 2 bases; nucleotides not matched to a gene: 4. Per germline, CDR1 MNHEY and CDR2 SVGAGI. CDR3 length: 15 residues. The CDR3 region has the DNA TGTGCCAGCAGTTCAGGGGGCATCGGCAATCAGCCCCAGCATTTT. It specifies CASSSGGIGNQPQHF.

The chain has TRBV10-3 and TRBJ1-2; 8 nucleotides line up with TRBD1. Trimming removed 2 bases from V and 4 bases from J; junction bases left unmatched: 3. CDR1 is ENHRY and CDR2 is SYGVKD in the germline V gene. This CDR3 is 14 amino acids long. The DNA for the CDR3 is TGTGCCATCAGTGAGGGACAGGGCGCCTATGGCTACACCTTC. It is translated as CAISEGQGAYGYTF.

The gene calls are TRBV23-1 and TRBJ1-1, with 7 positions matching TRBD1. TRBV23-1 is known as an ORF, though its function is uncertain. The CDR3 consists of 14 residues. The CDR3 DNA reads as TGCGGGGCCACCTCGACAGGGATCAACACTGAAGCTTTCTTT. It specifies CGATSTGINTEAFF.

The rearrangement links TRBV5-1 to TRBJ1-6, with D possibly matching TRBD1 (5 bases). This CDR3 has 15 residues. The germline V gene encodes CDR1 SGHRS and CDR2 YFSETQ. V was shortened by 4 bases and J by 7 bases, with 15 bases between the two germline ends. The CDR3 region is CASSPSEGYNSPLHF. The CDR3 coding sequence is TGCGCCAGCAGCCCCTCGGAGGGGTACAATTCACCCCTCCACTTT.

This chain uses TRBV10-3 with TRBJ1-5; tentatively, D is TRBD1 (6 bases). The germline V gene encodes CDR1 ENHRY and CDR2 SYGVKD. The V and J ends lost 2 bases and 5 bases respectively, with 13 bases between them. The CDR3 totals 15 residues. This chain's CDR3 is CAISEGQGTDQPQHF. In DNA form, the CDR3 reads TGTGCCATCAGTGAGGGGCAGGGGACCGATCAGCCCCAGCATTTT.

The rearrangement joins TRBV15 to TRBJ1-5; 7 nucleotides align to TRBD1. V lost 9 bases, J lost 6 bases, and 8 bases stayed unmatched. Germline V gene sequence: CDR1 LNHNV, CDR2 YYDKDF (reference sequence). The CDR3 contains 13 residues. This CDR3 is CATGETGIQPQHF. As DNA, the CDR3 is TGTGCCACAGGCGAGACAGGGATTCAGCCCCAGCATTTT.

The chain employs TRBV29-1 and TRBJ1-6, with no clear D. This CDR3 is built from 13 residues. CDR1 is SQVTM, CDR2 ANQGSEA, per germline. Trimming took 5 bases from V and 0 from J, leaving 5 bases between them. The CDR3 nucleotides read TGCAGCGTTTGTAGCTCCTATAATTCACCCCTCCACTTT. Protein product: CSVCSSYNSPLHF.

The V call is TRBV19, the J call TRBJ2-3, with D possibly TRBD1 on 6 matching bases. This CDR3 comprises 17 residues. CDR1 and CDR2 (germline): LNHDA, SQIVND (reference sequence). The ends were cut back, 4 bases at V and 4 bases at J, with 21 bases in the middle. The DNA of the CDR3 is TGTGCCAGTAGTACCCGACAGGCTGTTGGCACACCAGATACGCAGTATTTT. This sequence encodes CASSTRQAVGTPDTQYF. The whole variable domain, remainder taken from reference TRBV19 and TRBJ2-3, is DGGITQSPKYLFRKEGQNVTLSCEQNLNHDAMYWYRQDPGQGLRLIYYSQIVNDFQKGDIAEGYSVSREKKESFPLTVTSAQKNPTAFYLCASSTRQAVGTPDTQYFGPGTRLTVL.

This chain joins TRBV30 and TRBJ1-5; 8 positions agree with TRBD1. CDR1 and CDR2 from the germline V gene are GTSNPN and SVGIG (reference sequence). The CDR3 extends over 15 amino acids. V lost 3 bases, J lost 7 bases, and 11 bases stayed unmatched. The CDR3 loop reads CAWSLQTAGGQPQHF. CDR3 nucleotide sequence: TGTGCCTGGAGCCTACAAACCGCAGGGGGCCAGCCCCAGCATTTT.

The V call is TRBV10-2, the J call TRBJ2-5; 9 bases are a match to TRBD2. With 2 bases clipped from V and 1 base from J, the junction kept 5 bases outside the gene matches. Germline V gene data show CDR1 as WSHSY and CDR2 as SAAADI. The CDR3 is 16 residues long. CDR3 sequence (DNA): TGCGCCAGCAGTGAGGGACTAGCGAATTCCCAAGAGACCCAGTACTTC. The encoded protein is CASSEGLANSQETQYF.

This chain connects TRBV6-5 to TRBJ1-3; D possibly corresponds to TRBD1 (6 bases). This CDR3 region has 14 residues. V dropped 5 bases and J dropped 0 bases, with 8 bases sitting between them. Germline CDR1 reads MNHEY; CDR2 reads SVGAGI. CDR3 nucleotides: TGTGCCAGCAGTCTAGGGGGCTCTGGAAACACCATATATTTT. Translation: CASSLGGSGNTIYF.

The chain uses TRBV11-3 and TRBJ2-1, with D hard to call. CDR3 size: 15 residues. Per the germline V gene, CDR1 is SGHNT and CDR2 is YENEEA. Trimming pared 1 base from V and 4 bases from J, leaving 11 bases between. This CDR3 reads CASSLGAANYNEQFF. The CDR3 DNA sequence: TGTGCCAGCAGCTTAGGGGCAGCTAATTACAATGAGCAGTTCTTC.

This sequence joins TRBV6-5 and TRBJ1-1; the D is unclear. V was cut by 6 bases and J by 0 bases, with 8 bases left in between. CDR3 size: 13 residues. CDR1 is MNHEY, CDR2 SVGAGI, per germline. CDR3 sequence reads: CASRYGVNTEAFF. The CDR3 DNA follows: TGTGCCAGCAGGTATGGAGTGAACACTGAAGCTTTCTTT.

As for this clone: This sample also contains other DNA sequences that code for the same CDR3. The chain has TRBV5-8 and TRBJ2-1, with D perhaps matching TRBD1 (5 bases). The CDR3 runs to 14 residues. The germline V gene encodes CDR1 SGHTS and CDR2 YDEGEE. Trimming took 1 base from V and 4 from J, leaving 9 bases between them. CDR3 sequence (DNA): TGTGCCAGCAGCTTGAGAGACAGTTACAATGAGCAGTTCTTC. Translation gives CASSLRDSYNEQFF.

This sequence joins TRBV7-2 and TRBJ2-2, with TRBD2 matching 7 bases. The CDR3 sequence is 15 residues long. CDR1 and CDR2 from the germline V gene are SGHTA and FQGNSA. The J segment lost 3 bases and the V segment lost 1 base, leaving 2 bases of the junction unmatched. CDR3 nucleotides: TGTGCCAGCAGCTTAGAAGCGGGGCACACCGGGGAGCTGTTTTTT. This gives the protein CASSLEAGHTGELFF.

For the CDR3, the DNA is TGTGCCAGCAGTCCAGACTCCACAGATACGCAGTATTTT. Protein: CASSPDSTDTQYF. The rearrangement links TRBV7-9 to TRBJ2-3; D is unclear. V was pared by 6 bases and J by 2 bases, with 9 bases between. Germline values: CDR1 SEHNR, CDR2 FQNEAQ (reference sequence). The CDR3 has 13 amino acids.

The rearrangement links TRBV5-5 to TRBJ1-6; D may be TRBD1 (6 bases). The CDR3 runs to 13 residues. Trimming stripped 5 bases from V and 11 bases from J, with 14 bases between. Germline CDR1 is SGHKS and CDR2 is YYEKEE (reference sequence). The CDR3 DNA follows: TGTGCCAGCAGACAGGGAGAGAAAACACCCCTCCACTTT. This sequence encodes CASRQGEKTPLHF.

The chain uses TRBV9 and TRBJ2-1; 11 positions match TRBD2. J lost 10 bases, V lost 3 bases, and 15 bases had no gene match. Germline V gene sequence: CDR1 SGDLS, CDR2 YYNGEE. The CDR3 spans 17 residues. In DNA, the CDR3 is TGTGCCAGCAGCGCACCGACTAGCGGGGCTTACAAACCCGAGCAGTTCTTC. Its translation is CASSAPTSGAYKPEQFF.

V and J are TRBV4-1 and TRBJ1-5; possibly TRBD1 for D (5 bases). The length of the CDR3 is 16 residues. V was pared by 0 bases and J by 4 bases, with 13 bases between. The V gene's germline CDR1 is MGHRA and CDR2 YSYEKL. CDR3 sequence: CASSQEGNQGNQPQHF. As DNA, the CDR3 is TGCGCCAGCAGCCAAGAAGGGAATCAGGGTAATCAGCCCCAGCATTTT.

The chain employs TRBV19 and TRBJ2-7; D possibly corresponds to TRBD2 (5 bases). Trimming took 6 bases from V and 1 from J, leaving 10 bases between them. Germline V gene sequence: CDR1 LNHDA, CDR2 SQIVND (reference sequence). The CDR3 is made up of 13 amino acids. This chain's CDR3 is CASSERLSYEQYV. The DNA for the CDR3 is TGTGCCAGTAGCGAGCGGCTATCCTACGAGCAGTACGTC.

The chain couples TRBV11-2 to TRBJ2-1, with TRBD2 as a possible D gene (6 bases). V dropped 6 bases and J dropped 15 bases, with 15 bases sitting between them. Germline assignment: CDR1 SGHAT and CDR2 FQNNGV. The length of the CDR3 is 11 residues. The CDR3 nucleotides are TGTGCCAGCAGGATCGGGGCGGGGTGGTTCTTC. Its protein product is CASRIGAGWFF.

This chain links TRBV24-1 with TRBJ2-2; 12 bases line up with TRBD2. The CDR3 is 19 residues long. Germline V gives CDR1 KGHDR, CDR2 SFDVKD. The trim removed 3 bases at V and 3 bases at J, leaving 10 bases unmatched. DNA of the CDR3: TGTGCCACCAGTGATCTGCGAGAGGCTAGCGGGGGGGACACCGGGGAGCTGTTTTTT. Encoded protein: CATSDLREASGGDTGELFF.